These 5 T cell receptor beta chains share one sample of origin, sequenced in a study of OX40 agonist ivuxolimab in advanced cancers. Clones were sequenced by immunoSEQ multiplex PCR, and TCRdb holds only the in-frame ones, with some missing. The sample shows 60,000 to 70,000 clones, approximately 78% of them seen only once. Material: CD4+ or CD8+ T cells sorted from blood, obtained in a trial of the OX40 agonist ivuxolimab. Every receptor here comes from an adult with an advanced solid tumor such as melanoma, head and neck, liver or kidney cancer.

This clone has only one observation. This chain uses TRBV5-5 with TRBJ1-6; 8 bases agree with TRBD1. The CDR3 is 14 amino acids. Unmatched junction bases numbered 5, after V lost 3 bases and J lost 9 bases. Germline CDR1 reads SGHKS; CDR2 reads YYEKEE (reference sequence). CDR3 nucleotide sequence: TGTGCCAGCAGCTCACGGACAGGGAGTTCACCCCTCCACTTT. Amino acids: CASSSRTGSSPLHF.

The rearrangement uses TRBV7-2 and TRBJ2-7; TRBD2 might be the D (6 bases). Trimming left V 5 bases short and J 2 bases short, with 16 bases between. The CDR3 covers 15 residues. Germline V lookup: CDR1 SGHTA, CDR2 FQGNSA. The CDR3 spells CASSGGLPTAYEQYF. The CDR3 coding sequence is TGTGCCAGCAGCGGGGGACTCCCGACGGCCTACGAGCAGTACTTC.

The chain has TRBV6-4 and TRBJ1-1; 7 bases line up with TRBD1. Germline-derived CDR1 and CDR2 are MRHNA and SNTAGT. The trim removed 6 bases at V and 4 bases at J, leaving 8 bases unmatched. This CDR3 spans 14 amino acids. This chain's CDR3 is CASSKTGLLTEAFF. In DNA, the CDR3 is TGTGCCAGCAGCAAGACAGGGCTACTCACTGAAGCTTTCTTT.

The rearrangement links TRBV4-3 to TRBJ2-4, with 8 bases fitting TRBD1. The CDR3 has 18 amino acids. The ends lost 2 bases at V and 0 bases at J; junction bases unmatched: 9. Germline V gene lookup returns CDR1 LGHNA and CDR2 YSLEER. CDR3 protein: CASSQSLQGDLAKNIQYF. The CDR3 DNA is TGCGCCAGCAGCCAAAGTTTACAGGGGGACCTAGCCAAAAACATTCAGTACTTC.

This sequence joins TRBV5-1 and TRBJ1-6; 9 positions agree with TRBD1. The germline gives CDR1 SGHRS, CDR2 YFSETQ. V lost 3 bases to trimming and J lost 5 bases; unmatched junction nucleotides: 0. The CDR3 runs 14 residues. The CDR3 is CASSWDRDNSPLHF. The CDR3 bases are TGCGCCAGCAGCTGGGACAGGGATAATTCACCCCTCCACTTT.